This T cell receptor (beta chain) was identified in a study of blood T cell repertoires in COVID-19. Study information: From the United States, Italy and Spain came samples of acute and convalescent COVID-19. The analysed material was cDNA or gDNA that came from T cells, B-cell-depleted T cells, or PBMCs.

In germline, CDR1 is SEHNR, CDR2 FQNEAQ (reference sequence). V was pared by 1 base and J by 7 bases, with 16 bases between. This CDR3 has 15 amino acids. Authors' methods: By means of reference gene primer amplification, nucleated cell counts were estimated. Here immunoSEQ multiplex PCR was the method, and the copy in TCRdb shows in-frame clones only, minus some. That table is the source of V, J and clone size, and D and trimming were worked out from the DNA. The sample lists roughly 310,000 clones; roughly 88% were seen once. V and J are TRBV7-9 and TRBJ1-1; D might be TRBD1 (5 bases). The TCR was taken from a woman between 45 and 60 years old with active or convalescent COVID-19. Sequencing input: peripheral blood. CDR3 amino acids: CASSLEMGRDNEAFF. CDR3 nucleotides: TGTGCCAGCAGCTTAGAAATGGGGCGCGATAATGAAGCTTTCTTT.